The 5 T cell receptor beta chains below all came from one sample that was sequenced in a study of cytomegalovirus exposure and HLA in healthy donors. The study ran its PCR with 60 Vbeta and 13 Jbeta primers. Here immunoSEQ multiplex PCR was the method, and the copy in TCRdb shows in-frame clones only, minus some. The table lists around 190,000 clones, approximately 85% of them singletons, with approximately 2.4% in the top ten. Source material: PBMCs. The source of these receptors is a woman aged 45-65 years in good health and CMV-seronegative.

This chain connects TRBV5-4 to TRBJ2-1, with 13 nucleotides matching TRBD2. Germline CDR1 is SGHNT and CDR2 is YYREEE (reference sequence). The CDR3 consists of 17 residues. With V trimmed by 2 bases and J by 9 bases, 11 bases remained unmatched. CDR3 coding DNA: TGTGCCAGCAGCTTACAGACTAGCGGGAGGACCCACGTTGAGCAGTTCTTC. This gives the protein CASSLQTSGRTHVEQFF.

This clone showed up just a few times. The rearrangement uses TRBV30 and TRBJ2-3; TRBD2 might be the D (6 bases). Germline CDR1 reads GTSNPN; CDR2 reads SVGIG (reference sequence). V lost 2 bases and J 2 bases, leaving 20 bases between the germline ends. The CDR3 loop spans 17 amino acids. DNA of the CDR3: TGTGCCTGGAGTCCGGAACCCGGGGGACTTTCCACAGATACGCAGTATTTT. This codes for CAWSPEPGGLSTDTQYF. The variable domain in full, completed from reference TRBV30 and TRBJ2-3, reads SQTIHQWPATLVQPVGSPLSLECTVEGTSNPNLYWYRQAAGRGLQLLFYSVGIGQISSEVPQNLSASRPQDRQFILSSKKLLLSDSGFYLCAWSPEPGGLSTDTQYFGPGTRLTVL.

V gene TRBV28 combines with J gene TRBJ2-3; TRBD2 matches 10 bases. From germline, CDR1 is MDHEN and CDR2 SYDVKM. Losses at the gene ends were 5 bases for V and 3 bases for J; bases not matched to a gene: 17. The CDR3 runs to 19 residues. The DNA for the CDR3 is TGTGCCAGCAGTAGGACTTGGGTTAGCGGGAGGTTTTTGACAGATACGCAGTATTTT. Translation: CASSRTWVSGRFLTDTQYF.

In its sample, this clone was seen a few times. This chain links TRBV7-8 with TRBJ2-7; D is perhaps TRBD1 (6 bases). Trimming removed 4 bases from V and 4 bases from J, with 11 bases in between. The germline gives CDR1 SGHVS, CDR2 FQNEAQ. This CDR3 comprises 13 residues. The CDR3 reads CASSSGTLYEQYF. The CDR3 nucleotides read TGTGCCAGCAGCTCCGGGACACTGTACGAGCAGTACTTC.

Points on this clone: This CDR3 is also generated by other DNA sequences in the sample. This chain uses TRBV7-9 with TRBJ2-3, with 8 bases identical to TRBD2. Losses at the gene ends were 3 bases for V and 3 bases for J; bases not matched to a gene: 8. There are 16 residues in the CDR3. The V gene's germline CDR1 is SEHNR and CDR2 FQNEAQ (reference sequence). CDR3 sequence: CASSLGLAGTTDTQYF. The CDR3 DNA reads TGTGCCAGCAGCTTGGGTCTAGCGGGCACGACAGATACGCAGTATTTT.